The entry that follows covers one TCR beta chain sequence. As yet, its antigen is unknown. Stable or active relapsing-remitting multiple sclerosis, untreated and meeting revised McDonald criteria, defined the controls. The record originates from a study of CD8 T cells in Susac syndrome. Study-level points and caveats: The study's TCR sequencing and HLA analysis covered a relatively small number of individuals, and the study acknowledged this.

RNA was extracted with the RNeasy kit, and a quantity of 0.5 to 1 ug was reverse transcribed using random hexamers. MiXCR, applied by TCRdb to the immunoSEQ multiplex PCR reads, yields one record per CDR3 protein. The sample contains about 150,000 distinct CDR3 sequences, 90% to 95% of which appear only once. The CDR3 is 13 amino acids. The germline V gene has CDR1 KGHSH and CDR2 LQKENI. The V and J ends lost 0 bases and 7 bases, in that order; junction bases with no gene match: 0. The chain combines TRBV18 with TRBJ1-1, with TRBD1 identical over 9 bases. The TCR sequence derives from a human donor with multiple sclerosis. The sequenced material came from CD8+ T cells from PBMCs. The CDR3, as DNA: TGTGCCAGCTCACCACCGGGACAGGGTGAAGCTTTCTTT. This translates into CASSPPGQGEAFF.